This T cell receptor (beta chain) was recovered during a study of shared clonotypes between healthy human individuals. General study results and limits: Roughly 4.7% was the fraction of naive CD4 clonotypes found shared across a few donors.

On this clone itself: What it recognizes is unknown.

Looked up from germline, CDR1 is SGDLS and CDR2 is YYNGEE. V lost 4 bases to trimming and J lost 0 bases, with 10 bases between them. The CDR3 consists of 14 residues. TCRdb keeps only in-frame clones here, not all; method: immunoSEQ multiplex PCR. The sample lists 950,000 to 1,300,000 clones, about 70% occurring once. This chain connects TRBV9 to TRBJ1-1; D not resolved. This receptor was obtained from a man aged 18 to 35 in good health. Sequenced input: memory CD4+ T cells sorted from blood. Indicated subset: CD45RA-negative fraction. The CDR3 sequence is CASSTTTVNTEAFF. CDR3 coding DNA: TGTGCCAGCAGCACAACCACCGTGAACACTGAAGCTTTCTTT.